These 29 T cell receptor beta chains originate from one sample sequenced in a study of T cells in Graves' hyperthyroidism and ophthalmopathy. TCR beta CDR3 regions were amplified from RNA. HTBI primers drove first-round RT-PCR of the TCR CDR3. TCRdb processed the multiplex PCR reads anew with MiXCR; each CDR3 protein has one entry. In the table there are roughly 640,000 distinct CDR3 sequences, 16% of which are singletons. Sample: blood. The receptors shown here come from a woman aged 40-49 years with Graves' ophthalmopathy.

The chain combines TRBV27 with TRBJ2-7; no clear D. The CDR3 has 12 amino acids. CDR1 is MNHEY and CDR2 is SMNVEV in the germline V gene (reference sequence). V dropped 7 bases and J dropped 2 bases, with 9 bases sitting between them. The CDR3 bases are TGTGCCAGCATGGGGTTACCCTACGAGCAGTACTTC. It specifies CASMGLPYEQYF.

This clonotype was observed once. This sequence joins TRBV20-1 and TRBJ2-1; 10 bases are a match to TRBD2. Trimming took 5 bases from V and 8 from J; bases not matched to a gene: 6. The length of the CDR3 is 13 residues. The germline CDR1 and CDR2 sequences are DFQATT and SNEGSKA (reference sequence). CDR3 DNA sequence: TGCAGTGCTCCTAGAGCGGGAGGGGATGAGCAGTTCTTC. Translation gives CSAPRAGGDEQFF.

This clonotype appeared a few times. J is TRBJ1-3 and V is TRBV6-5, with 9 bases that match TRBD1. J lost 7 bases, V lost 0 bases, and 7 bases had no gene match. Germline V CDR1 and CDR2: MNHEY, SVGAGI. The CDR3 runs to 16 residues. The CDR3 DNA sequence: TGTGCCAGCAGTTACTCTTGGGACAGGGTCGCGAACACCATATATTTT. Translated: CASSYSWDRVANTIYF.

The rearrangement uses TRBV19 and TRBJ1-2, with 8 bases that match TRBD1. CDR3 size: 19 residues. Germline loops: CDR1 LNHDA, CDR2 SQIVND (reference sequence). The trim removed 7 bases at V and 4 bases at J, leaving 23 bases unmatched. For the CDR3, the DNA is TGTGCCAGTACCTTAACGTCCCAGGACAGGGCAAAGATCTTCTATGGCTACACCTTC. Translated: CASTLTSQDRAKIFYGYTF.

This clonotype was detected only a few times. The chain recombines TRBV12-3 or TRBV12-4 with TRBJ1-5, with D possibly matching TRBD1 (5 bases). The CDR3 contains 15 residues. V was trimmed by 0 bases and J by 6 bases, leaving 12 bases between them. Here the CDR3 DNA reads TGTGCCAGCAGTTTAGCCGGGGCGGGCGGTCAGCCCCAGCATTTT. It is translated as CASSLAGAGGQPQHF.

This clonotype was found a few times. The V gene is TRBV6-1, the J gene TRBJ2-3; the match to TRBD2 covers 11 bases. CDR1 is MNHNS and CDR2 is SASEGT in the germline V gene. The CDR3 runs 17 residues. Germline trimming cut 4 bases from V and 0 bases from J; bases unmatched to any gene: 6. The CDR3: CASSVIAGGPSTDTQYF. Written as DNA, the CDR3 is TGTGCCAGCAGTGTTATAGCGGGAGGGCCGAGCACAGATACGCAGTATTTT.

The sample holds many counts of this clonotype. The J gene is TRBJ1-5, the V gene TRBV6-2 or TRBV6-3, with 7 positions matching TRBD1. Looked up from germline, CDR1 is MNHEY and CDR2 is SVGEGT. CDR3 size: 16 residues. V gave up 5 bases and J gave up 5 bases; unmatched junction bases: 12. The DNA of the CDR3 is TGTGCCAGCAGTATGGAAAACCGACAGGGCTATCAGCCCCAGCATTTT. Translated, it gives CASSMENRQGYQPQHF.

This clonotype was counted a few times. This chain connects TRBV18 to TRBJ2-1, with 7 bases aligning to TRBD1. The CDR3 consists of 16 residues. After removal of 6 bases from V and 2 bases from J, the junction contained 10 bases not matched to a gene. Germline V gene lookup returns CDR1 KGHSH and CDR2 LQKENI. CDR3 loop: CASSVQGPTAYNEQFF. The CDR3, as DNA: TGTGCCAGCTCTGTACAGGGGCCCACCGCCTACAATGAGCAGTTCTTC.

The chain links TRBV5-4 to TRBJ2-3, with 8 nucleotides matching TRBD1. The CDR3 runs 15 residues. J lost 2 bases, V lost 0 bases, and 2 bases had no gene match. The germline CDR1 and CDR2 sequences are SGHNT and YYREEE (reference sequence). The DNA for the CDR3 is TGTGCCAGCAGCTTGGCACAGGGGGACACAGATACGCAGTATTTT. This encodes CASSLAQGDTDTQYF.

This clonotype was counted at least ten times. J is TRBJ2-7 and V is TRBV6-6; tentatively, D is TRBD1 (5 bases). CDR3 length: 14 residues. The V end was cut by 0 bases, the J end by 2 bases, with 8 bases between. Germline V gene lookup returns CDR1 MNHNY and CDR2 SVGAGI (reference sequence). The CDR3 is CASSYSTATYEQYF. In nucleotides, the CDR3 is TGTGCCAGCAGTTACTCGACAGCCACCTACGAGCAGTACTTC.

The genes are TRBV11-1 and TRBJ2-7, with D perhaps matching TRBD2 (5 bases). The CDR3 covers 13 residues. The germline CDR1 and CDR2 sequences are SGHAT and FQDESV (reference sequence). Trimming took off 5 bases at V and 7 bases at J, with 15 bases between the two ends. The CDR3 sequence: CASSLEPGGEQYF. The CDR3 nucleotides are TGTGCCAGCAGCCTGGAGCCGGGCGGGGAGCAGTACTTC.

This clonotype showed up many times. The gene calls are TRBV2 and TRBJ2-1; 8 bases are shared with TRBD2. Germline CDR1 is SNHLY and CDR2 is FYNNEI. The length of the CDR3 is 13 residues. V dropped 5 bases and J dropped 7; count of bases not matched to a gene: 4. As DNA, the CDR3 is TGTGCCAGCAGTAATAGCGGGGTGAATGAGCAGTTCTTC. Protein sequence: CASSNSGVNEQFF.

There are many counts of this clonotype. The chain employs TRBV6-1 and TRBJ1-2, with TRBD1 matching 11 bases. The CDR3 runs 14 residues. Germline CDR1 and CDR2: MNHNS and SASEGT. V was pared by 6 bases and J by 8 bases, with 8 bases of the junction left unmatched. As DNA, the CDR3 is TGTGCCAGCAGAACCGGGACAGGGGGTGGCGGCTACACCTTC. Protein sequence: CASRTGTGGGGYTF.

This clonotype occurred a few times. The chain employs TRBV2 and TRBJ2-2; 7 bases are a match to TRBD1. Germline CDR1 is SNHLY and CDR2 is FYNNEI. The CDR3 loop spans 15 amino acids. The J segment lost 3 bases and the V segment lost 6 bases, leaving 7 bases of the junction unmatched. The CDR3 region has the DNA TGTGCCAGCAGGTTCACCGGGACAGACACCGGGGAGCTGTTTTTT. Translation: CASRFTGTDTGELFF.

This clonotype was recorded many times. This rearrangement joins TRBV2 to TRBJ2-3; a possible D gene is TRBD2 (6 bases). Trimming cost V 5 bases and J 4 bases, with 13 bases left between them. Per germline, CDR1 SNHLY and CDR2 FYNNEI. This CDR3 comprises 14 residues. CDR3 bases: TGTGCCAGCAGTCCCGGGAGTGGGGCAGATACGCAGTATTTT. Translating it yields CASSPGSGADTQYF.

This clonotype was observed many times. The chain combines TRBV28 with TRBJ1-1, with D possibly being TRBD1 (5 bases). Trimming took 5 bases from V and 4 from J, leaving 11 bases between them. CDR1 and CDR2 (germline): MDHEN, SYDVKM. The CDR3 contains 13 residues. The CDR3: CASSRGGGTEAFF. In nucleotides, the CDR3 is TGTGCCAGCAGTCGGGGGGGGGGCACTGAAGCTTTCTTT.

This clonotype came up many times. The chain uses TRBV2 and TRBJ2-3; possible D gene TRBD1, 6 bases. The V end lost 10 bases, the J end lost 0 bases, and 11 bases lay between the germline ends. The CDR3 has 13 amino acids. CDR1 is SNHLY, CDR2 FYNNEI, per germline. The CDR3 loop is CATRDTSTDTQYF. As DNA, the CDR3 is TGTGCCACCCGGGACACCAGCACAGATACGCAGTATTTT.

The table lists this clonotype with many counts. The rearrangement joins TRBV12-3 or TRBV12-4 to TRBJ1-5, with D possibly matching TRBD1 (6 bases). The CDR3 sequence is 15 residues long. The V gene lost 1 base and the J gene lost 2 bases, with 9 bases spanning the gap. CDR3 DNA sequence: TGTGCCAGCAGTTTAGGGGGGGCTGGCAATCAGCCCCAGCATTTT. It codes for CASSLGGAGNQPQHF.

V is TRBV5-1 and J is TRBJ2-3, with D tentatively TRBD2 (6 bases). Germline values: CDR1 SGHRS, CDR2 YFSETQ. Trimming took off 2 bases at V and 1 base at J, with 11 bases between the two ends. The CDR3 spans 15 residues. The CDR3 protein is CASSLHGGGTDTQYF. The CDR3, as DNA: TGCGCCAGCAGCTTACACGGAGGGGGCACAGATACGCAGTATTTT.

The chain has TRBV11-2 and TRBJ1-3; D is perhaps TRBD1 (6 bases). This CDR3 has 16 amino acids. CDR1 SGHAT and CDR2 FQNNGV come from the germline V gene. V was clipped by 8 bases and J by 2 bases, with 19 bases between them. The CDR3 is CASRSGPGGTGNTIYF. The DNA of the CDR3 is TGTGCCAGCCGTTCGGGGCCGGGGGGCACTGGAAACACCATATATTTT.

There are many counts of this clonotype. The junction and the germline gene differ at one end; a read error may be behind it. The chain carries TRBV3-1 and TRBJ2-3; no reliable D call. Germline CDR1 and CDR2: LGHDT and YNNKEL (reference sequence). The length of the CDR3 is 15 residues. This CDR3 reads CASSQAGVGTDTQYF. DNA for the CDR3: TGTGCCAGCAGTCAAGCTGGTGTCGGTACAGATACGCAGTATTTT.

This clonotype showed up many times. The rearrangement uses TRBV2 and TRBJ2-1, with D maybe TRBD2 (6 bases). The CDR3 consists of 16 residues. From germline, CDR1 is SNHLY and CDR2 FYNNEI. Trimming shortened V by 5 bases and J by 1 base, and 15 bases separated the two germline ends. CDR3 DNA: TGTGCCAGCAGTAGGTGGGAGGACCAATCCTACAATGAGCAGTTCTTC. Amino acid sequence: CASSRWEDQSYNEQFF. Complete variable domain (other parts from reference TRBV2 and TRBJ2-1): EPEVTQTPSHQVTQMGQEVILRCVPISNHLYFYWYRQILGQKVEFLVSFYNNEISEKSEIFDDQFSVERPDGSNFTLKIRSTKLEDSAMYFCASSRWEDQSYNEQFFGPGTRLTVL.

This clonotype was picked up a small number of times. The V gene is TRBV19, the J gene TRBJ2-6; the D gene could be TRBD1 or TRBD2 (5 bases each). The CDR3 sequence is 16 residues long. Germline V CDR1 and CDR2: LNHDA, SQIVND (reference sequence). Trimming took off 5 bases at V and 1 base at J, with 12 bases between the two ends. This CDR3 is CASSAGTVSGANVLTF. CDR3 nucleotide sequence: TGTGCCAGTAGTGCCGGGACGGTGTCTGGGGCCAACGTCCTGACTTTC.

This clonotype appeared many times. The chain employs TRBV11-2 and TRBJ1-5, with D unclear. With 3 bases removed from V and 8 bases from J, the gap between germline ends came to 17 bases. The CDR3 spans 15 residues. Looked up from germline, CDR1 is SGHAT and CDR2 is FQNNGV. CDR3 bases: TGTGCCAGCAGCTTGGAAGGTGGCAGTATTAAGCCCCAGCATTTT. Translating gives CASSLEGGSIKPQHF. Full variable domain (remainder filled in from reference TRBV11-2 and TRBJ1-5): EAGVAQSPRYKIIEKRQSVAFWCNPISGHATLYWYQQILGQGPKLLIQFQNNGVVDDSQLPKDRFSAERLKGVDSTLKIQPAKLEDSAVYLCASSLEGGSIKPQHFGDGTRLSIL.

In this sample, this clonotype turned up many times. V and J are TRBV28 and TRBJ1-2; D remains unclear. The V end was cut by 3 bases, the J end by 8 bases, with 16 bases between. The CDR3 consists of 14 residues. Germline CDR1 is MDHEN and CDR2 is SYDVKM. CDR3 amino acids: CASSFSLRRRGYTF. In nucleotides, the CDR3 is TGTGCCAGCAGTTTCTCTCTGCGTAGGCGCGGCTACACCTTC.

As for this clonotype: This could be a read error, since a much larger clone is one nucleotide away. This chain links TRBV6-1 with TRBJ2-7; tentatively, D is TRBD2 (5 bases). Gene TRBJ2-1 matches the end of the DNA better, so the J call may be wrong. The germline V gene encodes CDR1 MNHNS and CDR2 SASEGT. The CDR3 extends over 15 amino acids. The CDR3 DNA is TGTGCCAGCAGGATTGGTAGCGAAAGCTCCTACGAGCAGTTCTTC. Translating it yields CASRIGSESSYEQFF.

This clonotype has at least ten counts. The chain recombines TRBV28 with TRBJ2-7, with TRBD1 matching 9 bases. Germline assignment: CDR1 MDHEN and CDR2 SYDVKM. This CDR3 has 15 amino acids. Trimming removed 3 bases from V and 6 bases from J; junction bases left unmatched: 9. CDR3 loop: CASSLPPAGQGEQYF. CDR3 nucleotides: TGTGCCAGCAGTTTGCCCCCCGCGGGACAGGGCGAGCAGTACTTC.

This clonotype was observed a handful of times. V gene TRBV20-1 combines with J gene TRBJ1-2; a weak D match, TRBD1 (6 bases). Germline-derived CDR1 and CDR2 are DFQATT and SNEGSKA (reference sequence). There are 12 residues in the CDR3. Trimming stripped 2 bases from V and 8 bases from J, with 12 bases between. As DNA, the CDR3 is TGCAGTGCTAGATCCCGGGACATCGGCTACACCTTC. It yields the protein CSARSRDIGYTF.

This clonotype was recorded many times. The chain uses TRBV28 and TRBJ2-3; D is perhaps TRBD2 (5 bases). CDR1 is MDHEN and CDR2 is SYDVKM in the germline V gene. Trimming stripped 6 bases from V and 6 bases from J, with 13 bases between. The CDR3 extends over 13 amino acids. The DNA for the CDR3 is TGTGCCAGCAGCGGTGAGGGTATGGATACGCAGTATTTT. Amino acids: CASSGEGMDTQYF.